The sequence of this TCR beta chain was determined in a study of CD8 T cells in ankylosing spondylitis. After removal of 1 base from V and 9 bases from J, the junction contained 5 bases not matched to a gene. The CDR3 length is 14 residues. Library preparation for TCR beta used quantitative 5'-RACE with molecular barcodes. TCRdb re-called the 5' RACE reads through MiXCR, storing one row per CDR3 protein. Counted here are some 240,000 distinct CDR3 sequences, about 24% occurring once; the ten biggest clones make up more than 0.6%. The sample holds many counts of this clonotype. The sequence came from a male donor with ankylosing spondylitis or in good health (not recorded which). The V call is TRBV12-3 or TRBV12-4, the J call TRBJ2-1, with 8 bases fitting TRBD1. The sequenced material came from blood, either unsorted or a sorted T cell fraction (not recorded which). DNA of the CDR3: TGTGCCAGCAGTTTAGGGACAGGGAGTAGTGAGCAGTTCTTC. Its translation: CASSLGTGSSEQFF.